This entry lists 29 T cell receptor beta chains sequenced from one sample in a study of memory CD4+ T cells and cytomegalovirus serostatus. The table came from immunoSEQ multiplex PCR; TCRdb's copy has only in-frame clones and leaves some out. This sample carries some 58,000 clones, 70% to 80% of them seen once, and the ten largest clones take 0.88%. The sort gate was single viable CD3+CD4+CD8-CD45RO+ cells for memory CD4+ T cells. Input material: memory CD4+ T cells from blood. These receptors originate from an adult in good health and CMV-seronegative.

Regarding this clone: Germline is not matched at one junction end, which may reflect a read error. The gene calls are TRBV6-1 and TRBJ2-1, with a tentative D call TRBD1 (5 bases). From germline, CDR1 is MNHNS and CDR2 SASEGT. The CDR3 has 12 residues. The CDR3 protein is CASREGTAGRFF. CDR3 sequence (DNA): TGTGCCAGCAGAGAAGGTACGGCAGGGCGGTTCTTC.

This clone turned up a few times. This chain connects TRBV7-2 to TRBJ1-1; 8 positions agree with TRBD1. The CDR3 consists of 13 residues. Germline V gene lookup returns CDR1 SGHTA and CDR2 FQGNSA. Trimming at V came to 3 bases and at J to 8 bases, leaving 5 bases not matched to a gene. The CDR3 nucleotides are TGTGCCAGCAGCTTCCAGGACAGGGAAGAAGCTTTCTTT. Translating it yields CASSFQDREEAFF.

Written as DNA, the CDR3 is TGTGCCAGCAGCGGGAGTGGGACTAGCGGGAGCTATGAGCAGTTCTTC. It codes for CASSGSGTSGSYEQFF. The rearrangement joins TRBV7-8 to TRBJ2-1; 14 bases align to TRBD2. The CDR3 is made up of 16 amino acids. CDR1 and CDR2 (germline): SGHVS, FQNEAQ. V dropped 5 bases and J dropped 8; count of bases not matched to a gene: 8.

This chain connects TRBV5-6 to TRBJ1-1; 8 bases are a match to TRBD1. Germline CDR1 is SGHDT and CDR2 is YYEEEE. V was clipped by 1 base and J by 3 bases; unmatched bases: 11. The CDR3 sequence is 17 residues long. The CDR3 DNA reads TGTGCCAGCAGCTTGTTAGGCAGGGGGCAATGGGACACTGAAGCTTTCTTT. Protein: CASSLLGRGQWDTEAFF.

This clone was counted a few times. This chain connects TRBV5-1 to TRBJ1-2; 7 positions agree with TRBD1. Germline loops: CDR1 SGHRS, CDR2 YFSETQ. Trimming at V came to 3 bases and at J to 0 bases, leaving 5 bases not matched to a gene. The CDR3 runs 15 residues. CDR3 coding DNA: TGCGCCAGCAGCTGGGAACAGGGGACTAACTATGGCTACACCTTC. This sequence encodes CASSWEQGTNYGYTF.

This clone was seen a handful of times. CDR3 sequence: CASSSTGDIGQPQHF. The CDR3 DNA sequence: TGCGCCAGCAGCTCGACAGGGGATATTGGTCAGCCCCAGCATTTT. This rearrangement joins TRBV5-1 to TRBJ1-5; 8 positions match TRBD1. V dropped 3 bases and J dropped 6; count of bases not matched to a gene: 8. Germline lookup yields CDR1 SGHRS and CDR2 YFSETQ. The CDR3 is 15 amino acids.

This clone was recorded a few times. This chain links TRBV6-6 with TRBJ1-1; the match to TRBD1 covers 8 bases. V lost 6 bases to trimming and J lost 0 bases; unmatched junction nucleotides: 6. This CDR3 is 15 amino acids long. The germline CDR1 and CDR2 sequences are MNHNY and SVGAGI (reference sequence). The CDR3, as DNA: TGTGCCAGCAGCCAGGGACAGGCCATGAACACTGAAGCTTTCTTT. This gives the protein CASSQGQAMNTEAFF.

This clone has more than one count but fewer than ten. The CDR3 sequence is CASSESAGGMYNEQFF. The CDR3 DNA sequence: TGCGCCAGCAGTGAGTCGGCGGGAGGAATGTACAATGAGCAGTTCTTC. The gene calls are TRBV10-1 and TRBJ2-1, with 8 positions matching TRBD2. The germline CDR1 and CDR2 sequences are WNHNN and SYGVQD (reference sequence). The junction had 5 bases not matched to a gene; V was cut back by 0 bases and J by 4 bases. The length of the CDR3 is 16 residues.

This CDR3 reads CASGTNQFF. For the CDR3, the DNA is TGTGCCAGTGGGACAAACCAGTTCTTC. V and J are TRBV6-6 and TRBJ2-1; maybe TRBD1 (6 bases). The germline V gene has CDR1 MNHNY and CDR2 SVGAGI (reference sequence). V was pared by 9 bases and J by 13 bases, with 10 bases between. The CDR3 is 9 residues long.

This clone was recorded only once. The CDR3 spells CASSRDRESYEQYF. The CDR3 DNA reads as TGTGCCAGCAGCCGGGACAGGGAATCCTACGAGCAGTACTTC. The rearrangement joins TRBV11-2 to TRBJ2-7; 9 bases are shared with TRBD1. The CDR3 has 14 residues. Germline trimming cut 5 bases from V and 1 base from J; bases unmatched to any gene: 3. CDR1 and CDR2 from the germline V gene are SGHAT and FQNNGV.

V gene TRBV15 combines with J gene TRBJ1-1, with 7 bases lining up with TRBD1. Germline CDR1 reads LNHNV; CDR2 reads YYDKDF (reference sequence). With V trimmed by 7 bases and J by 0 bases, 11 bases remained unmatched. CDR3 length equals 16 residues. CDR3 residues: CATTSIQGTLNTEAFF. CDR3 in DNA: TGTGCCACCACCTCGATACAGGGGACGTTGAACACTGAAGCTTTCTTT.

V usage is TRBV11-2 and J usage is TRBJ2-5, with 8 bases aligning to TRBD1. The ends lost 1 base at V and 5 bases at J; junction bases unmatched: 12. This CDR3 is 17 amino acids long. CDR1 SGHAT and CDR2 FQNNGV come from the germline V gene. CDR3 nucleotide sequence: TGTGCCAGCAGCTTAGCCCGGGGTACAGGGGGTAGGGAGACCCAGTACTTC. Translated, it gives CASSLARGTGGRETQYF.

This clone was recorded once. This chain connects TRBV6-6 to TRBJ1-1, with D possibly matching TRBD1 (5 bases). The CDR3 is 12 residues long. V was pared by 5 bases and J by 10 bases, with 14 bases between. Germline V gives CDR1 MNHNY, CDR2 SVGAGI (reference sequence). The CDR3 bases are TGTGCCAGCAGTCACGGGACTCTTCTAGCTTTCTTT. It is translated as CASSHGTLLAFF.

The V and J genes are TRBV5-1 and TRBJ1-2; D may be TRBD1 (5 bases). This CDR3 region has 13 residues. Trimming removed 6 bases from V and 8 bases from J, with 17 bases in between. Germline CDR1 reads SGHRS; CDR2 reads YFSETQ. This CDR3 reads CASTPSGTNGYTF. CDR3 sequence (DNA): TGCGCCAGCACCCCATCCGGGACGAACGGCTACACCTTC.

CDR3 DNA: TGTGCCAGCAGCCCCCGGGACCACCACTTCGCCGGAAACACCATATATTTT. Protein product: CASSPRDHHFAGNTIYF. The chain couples TRBV7-9 to TRBJ1-3; TRBD1 might be the D (5 bases). The germline gives CDR1 SEHNR, CDR2 FQNEAQ (reference sequence). This CDR3 region has 17 residues. The V gene lost 5 bases and the J gene lost 4 bases, with 21 bases spanning the gap. The full variable domain, with the rest looked up from reference TRBV7-9 and TRBJ1-3, is DTGVSQNPRHKITKRGQNVTFRCDPISEHNRLYWYRQTLGQGPEFLTYFQNEAQLEKSRLLSDRFSAERPKGSFSTLEIQRTEQGDSAMYLCASSPRDHHFAGNTIYFGEGSWLTVV.

This chain joins TRBV29-1 and TRBJ2-5; 12 positions match TRBD1. CDR3 length equals 13 residues. Germline trimming cut 3 bases from V and 11 bases from J; bases unmatched to any gene: 7. Germline V CDR1 and CDR2: SQVTM, ANQGSEA. The CDR3 DNA is TGCAGCGTTGAGGGACAGGGGGCGCGTGAGCAGTACTTC. Translated, it gives CSVEGQGAREQYF.

This clone was seen only a few times. The germline gene is not matched at one end of the junction; a read error may be the cause. The chain couples TRBV7-7 to TRBJ1-1; D is unresolved. The CDR3 is 13 residues long. CDR1 and CDR2 from the germline V gene are SSHAT and FNYEAQ (reference sequence). This chain's CDR3 is CASSNSVNTEAFF. CDR3 sequence (DNA): TGTGCTAGCAGTAACTCGGTGAACACTGAAGCTTTCTTT.

V is TRBV6-1 and J is TRBJ1-1; D possibly corresponds to TRBD1 (5 bases). This CDR3 comprises 13 residues. V was shortened by 1 base and J by 6 bases, with 9 bases between the two germline ends. Germline lookup yields CDR1 MNHNS and CDR2 SASEGT. The CDR3 bases are TGTGCCAGCAGTGAAGGGGGACGGTCTGAAGCTTTCTTT. It is translated as CASSEGGRSEAFF.

There are a few counts of this clone. This chain connects TRBV5-1 to TRBJ2-1; no clear D gene. V was clipped by 5 bases and J by 7 bases, with 13 bases between them. This CDR3 contains 13 residues. Germline loops: CDR1 SGHRS, CDR2 YFSETQ. The CDR3 DNA reads as TGCGCCAGCAGTGTCTTACTCTCTAATGAGCAGTTCTTC. Amino acid sequence: CASSVLLSNEQFF.

Only a few counts were recorded for this clone. This chain links TRBV5-4 with TRBJ2-5; 9 bases are shared with TRBD1. This CDR3 is 17 amino acids long. Germline V lookup: CDR1 SGHNT, CDR2 YYREEE (reference sequence). Trimming cost V 4 bases and J 2 bases; bases outside gene matches: 12. CDR3 bases: TGTGCCAGCAGCCAGAGAAAGACAGGGGGAGTGCAAGAGACCCAGTACTTC. Its translation: CASSQRKTGGVQETQYF.

This chain joins TRBV7-9 and TRBJ2-3; either TRBD1 or TRBD2 may fit D (6 bases each). The V and J ends lost 0 bases and 6 bases respectively, with 7 bases between them. Germline CDR1 is SEHNR and CDR2 is FQNEAQ (reference sequence). CDR3 length: 13 residues. CDR3 nucleotides: TGTGCCAGCAGCTTAGCAGGGGGGGATACGCAGTATTTT. This codes for CASSLAGGDTQYF.

In this sample, this clone turned up a few times. The V gene is TRBV11-2, the J gene TRBJ1-4, with D maybe TRBD1 (6 bases). The CDR3 contains 18 residues. With 0 bases removed from V and 5 bases from J, the gap between germline ends came to 19 bases. Looked up from germline, CDR1 is SGHAT and CDR2 is FQNNGV. In nucleotides, the CDR3 is TGTGCCAGCAGCTTAGAAGCCCGACCAGGACAGAAGAATGAAAAACTGTTTTTT. It yields the protein CASSLEARPGQKNEKLFF.

This clone was observed a few times. The chain has TRBV18 and TRBJ1-1, with a weak D call TRBD1 (6 bases). The ends were cut back, 6 bases at V and 1 base at J, with 9 bases in the middle. This CDR3 region has 13 residues. Germline CDR1 KGHSH, CDR2 LQKENI. CDR3 sequence reads: CASSMDRNTEAFF. The CDR3 bases are TGTGCCAGCTCTATGGACAGGAACACTGAAGCTTTCTTT.

The rearrangement links TRBV30 to TRBJ2-1; D perhaps matches TRBD2 (5 bases). CDR3 length: 14 amino acids. Germline V gene sequence: CDR1 GTSNPN, CDR2 SVGIG (reference sequence). V was pared by 5 bases and J by 7 bases, with 18 bases between. The DNA of the CDR3 is TGTGCCTGGGATTTAGCGCACCTCAGGAATGAGCAGTTCTTC. Encoded protein: CAWDLAHLRNEQFF.

The rearrangement links TRBV19 to TRBJ1-5; possibly TRBD1 for D (5 bases). Trimming shortened V by 6 bases and J by 6 bases, and 15 bases separated the two germline ends. The CDR3 is 14 residues long. Germline CDR1 reads LNHDA; CDR2 reads SQIVND (reference sequence). CDR3 in amino acids: CASRPGTGFQPQHF. The CDR3 DNA is TGTGCCAGTAGACCCGGGACCGGTTTTCAGCCCCAGCATTTT.

The gene calls are TRBV7-9 and TRBJ1-4; 8 nucleotides agree with TRBD1. Germline trimming cut 5 bases from V and 7 bases from J; bases unmatched to any gene: 6. CDR1 and CDR2 from the germline V gene are SEHNR and FQNEAQ (reference sequence). The length of the CDR3 is 14 residues. Here the CDR3 reads CASSPDRGGEKLFF. In nucleotides, the CDR3 is TGTGCCAGCAGCCCTGACAGGGGCGGTGAAAAACTGTTTTTT.

The V and J genes are TRBV7-2 and TRBJ1-1; D unresolved. Germline-derived CDR1 and CDR2 are SGHTA and FQGNSA. V was trimmed by 5 bases and J by 2 bases, leaving 9 bases between them. The CDR3 is 13 residues long. The CDR3, as DNA: TGTGCCAGCAGCCCGGGGTCCAACACTGAAGCTTTCTTT. Protein sequence: CASSPGSNTEAFF.

The chain has TRBV5-1 and TRBJ1-2; TRBD1 aligns across 7 bases. The V gene's germline CDR1 is SGHRS and CDR2 YFSETQ. J gave up 8 bases and V 6 bases, and 10 bases lay outside the gene matches. The CDR3 extends over 13 amino acids. The CDR3 bases are TGCGCCAGCACCCGGGAGGGGGCGCCGGGCTACACCTTC. Translating it yields CASTREGAPGYTF.

The chain carries TRBV4-2 and TRBJ2-5; 7 bases map to TRBD2. Germline assignment: CDR1 LGHNA and CDR2 YNFKEQ. The CDR3 length is 16 residues. The trim removed 0 bases at V and 2 bases at J, leaving 6 bases unmatched. The CDR3 region is CASSQDLRGNQETQYF. CDR3 bases: TGTGCCAGCAGCCAAGATTTGCGGGGGAATCAAGAGACCCAGTACTTC.